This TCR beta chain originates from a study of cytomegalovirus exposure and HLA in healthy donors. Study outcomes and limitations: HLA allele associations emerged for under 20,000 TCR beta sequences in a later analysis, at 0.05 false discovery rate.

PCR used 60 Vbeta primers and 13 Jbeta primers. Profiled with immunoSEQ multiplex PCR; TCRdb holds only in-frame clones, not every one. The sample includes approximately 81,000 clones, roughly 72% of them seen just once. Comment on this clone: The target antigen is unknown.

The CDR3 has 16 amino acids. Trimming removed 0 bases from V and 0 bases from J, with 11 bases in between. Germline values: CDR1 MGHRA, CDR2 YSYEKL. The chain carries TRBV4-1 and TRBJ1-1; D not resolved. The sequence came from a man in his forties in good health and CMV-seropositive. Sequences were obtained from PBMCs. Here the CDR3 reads CASSQESVVLNTEAFF. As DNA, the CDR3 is TGCGCCAGCAGCCAAGAGAGCGTGGTTCTGAACACTGAAGCTTTCTTT.